This entry lists 27 T cell receptor beta chains sequenced from one sample in a study of blood T cell repertoires in COVID-19. Profiled with immunoSEQ multiplex PCR; TCRdb holds only in-frame clones, not every one. The data contain 200,000 to 250,000 clones, about 80% of them singletons. Sequenced sample: peripheral blood. The receptors stem from a woman over 75 with COVID-19, enrolled during active disease.

The chain employs TRBV9 and TRBJ2-2, with TRBD1 matching 8 bases. The germline V gene has CDR1 SGDLS and CDR2 YYNGEE. V was pared by 4 bases and J by 1 base, with 9 bases of the junction left unmatched. There are 17 residues in the CDR3. DNA of the CDR3: TGTGCCAGCAGCACCCGGCCAGGGACAGGGAACACCGGGGAGCTGTTTTTT. It encodes CASSTRPGTGNTGELFF.

The rearrangement links TRBV9 to TRBJ1-4, with D unclear. V lost 2 bases and J 0 bases, leaving 5 bases between the germline ends. The CDR3 consists of 14 residues. CDR1 SGDLS and CDR2 YYNGEE come from the germline V gene. The DNA for the CDR3 is TGTGCCAGCAGCGTCCTATCAACTAATGAAAAACTGTTTTTT. The encoded protein is CASSVLSTNEKLFF.

This clone showed up just once. This sequence joins TRBV27 and TRBJ1-6; D perhaps matches TRBD1 (5 bases). The length of the CDR3 is 13 residues. Trimming pared 6 bases from V and 7 bases from J, leaving 10 bases between. In germline, CDR1 is MNHEY, CDR2 SMNVEV (reference sequence). CDR3 bases: TGTGCCAGCAGCTTACCAGGGAATTCACCCCTCCACTTT. Residues: CASSLPGNSPLHF.

On this clone itself: Other DNA sequences of this sample code for an identical CDR3. V is TRBV5-1 and J is TRBJ1-3, with a possible D match to TRBD1 (5 bases). Germline V gene data show CDR1 as SGHRS and CDR2 as YFSETQ. The CDR3 length is 14 residues. V lost 4 bases and J 0 bases, leaving 8 bases between the germline ends. The CDR3 DNA follows: TGCGCCAGCAGCGACAGCAGCTCTGGAAACACCATATATTTT. Translating it yields CASSDSSSGNTIYF. Using reference TRBV5-1 and TRBJ1-3 for the parts outside the CDR3, the full variable domain is KAGVTQTPRYLIKTRGQQVTLSCSPISGHRSVSWYQQTPGQGLQFLFEYFSETQRNKGNFPGRFSGRQFSNSRSEMNVSTLELGDSALYLCASSDSSSGNTIYFGEGSWLTVV.

The chain carries TRBV28 and TRBJ2-7; D remains unclear. With 6 bases removed from V and 0 bases from J, the gap between germline ends came to 15 bases. Germline CDR1 is MDHEN and CDR2 is SYDVKM. CDR3 length equals 15 residues. The CDR3 DNA is TGTGCCAGCAGGTCCATCGGGTCAAGCTCCTACGAGCAGTACTTC. This encodes CASRSIGSSSYEQYF.

The chain carries TRBV14 and TRBJ1-6; 7 bases are a match to TRBD1. Unmatched junction bases numbered 1, after V lost 1 base and J lost 10 bases. Germline V gives CDR1 SGHDN, CDR2 FVKESK. The CDR3 runs 13 residues. CDR3 loop: CASSQVGGSPLHF. In DNA, the CDR3 is TGTGCCAGCAGCCAAGTAGGGGGCTCACCCCTCCACTTT.

In DNA, the CDR3 is TGTGCCAGCAGCTTGGGGCCAGGGCTAGCCTACAATGAGCAGTTCTTC. This encodes CASSLGPGLAYNEQFF. The V gene is TRBV5-5, the J gene TRBJ2-1; perhaps TRBD1 as D (5 bases). This CDR3 has 16 residues. Germline assignment: CDR1 SGHKS and CDR2 YYEKEE (reference sequence). With 0 bases removed from V and 2 bases from J, the gap between germline ends came to 12 bases.

The J gene is TRBJ2-7, the V gene TRBV24-1, with TRBD2 identical over 13 bases. Germline CDR1 is KGHDR and CDR2 is SFDVKD. CDR3 length: 16 residues. The junction had 6 bases not matched to a gene; V was cut back by 4 bases and J by 4 bases. CDR3 residues: CATSDAGTSGIYEQYF. As DNA, the CDR3 is TGTGCCACCAGTGACGCCGGGACTAGCGGGATTTACGAGCAGTACTTC.

The chain joins TRBV5-1 to TRBJ2-3, with D possibly being TRBD2 (5 bases). Deletions cut 6 bases from V and 3 bases from J, with 11 bases between. The CDR3 length is 13 residues. Per the germline V gene, CDR1 is SGHRS and CDR2 is YFSETQ. The CDR3 spells CASKAVLTDTQYF. DNA of the CDR3: TGCGCCAGCAAAGCGGTACTGACAGATACGCAGTATTTT.

The chain recombines TRBV12-5 with TRBJ1-5, with D possibly matching TRBD1 (6 bases). The V end lost 5 bases, the J end lost 3 bases, and 14 bases lay between the germline ends. This CDR3 spans 15 amino acids. CDR1 LGHNT and CDR2 FRNRAP come from the germline V gene. Here the CDR3 reads CASGGTSGVNQPQHF. The DNA for the CDR3 is TGTGCTAGTGGTGGAACCTCAGGGGTCAATCAGCCCCAGCATTTT. Supplemented by reference TRBV12-5 and TRBJ1-5, the full variable domain reads DARVTQTPRHKVTEMGQEVTMRCQPILGHNTVFWYRQTMMQGLELLAYFRNRAPLDDSGMPKDRFSAEMPDATLATLKIQPSEPRDSAVYFCASGGTSGVNQPQHFGDGTRLSIL.

The V gene is TRBV5-1, the J gene TRBJ1-1, with TRBD1 matching over 7 bases. Germline lookup yields CDR1 SGHRS and CDR2 YFSETQ. The CDR3 sequence is 15 residues long. Trimming cost V 4 bases and J 2 bases; bases outside gene matches: 8. The CDR3 here is CASSPTGTENTEAFF. The CDR3 coding sequence is TGCGCCAGCAGCCCGACCGGGACAGAAAACACTGAAGCTTTCTTT.

CDR3 bases: TGCGCCAGCAGCCTTACACAGGGTGGAGGCGAAAAACTGTTTTTT. This encodes CASSLTQGGGEKLFF. The chain is built from TRBV5-1 and TRBJ1-4, with D maybe TRBD1 (6 bases). CDR1 and CDR2 (germline): SGHRS, YFSETQ. Deletions cut 4 bases from V and 8 bases from J, with 18 bases between. CDR3 size: 15 residues.

The genes are TRBV28 and TRBJ2-7; 10 bases are a match to TRBD2. V lost 5 bases to trimming and J lost 3 bases; unmatched junction nucleotides: 13. Germline V gene sequence: CDR1 MDHEN, CDR2 SYDVKM. This CDR3 contains 17 residues. CDR3 coding DNA: TGTGCCAGCAGTCCCCCGGCCGGCCTAGCGGGAGTCTACGAGCAGTACTTC. This encodes CASSPPAGLAGVYEQYF.

This chain connects TRBV6-2 or TRBV6-3 to TRBJ2-1; 8 bases line up with TRBD2. Germline-derived CDR1 and CDR2 are MNHEY and SVGEGT. The CDR3 contains 15 residues. The trim removed 5 bases at V and 10 bases at J, leaving 13 bases unmatched. The CDR3: CASSTPGLGFVEQFF. DNA for the CDR3: TGTGCCAGCAGTACCCCGGGACTAGGATTTGTAGAGCAGTTCTTC.

This clone was counted between two and nine times. The chain uses TRBV6-2 or TRBV6-3 and TRBJ2-7; 10 nucleotides agree with TRBD1. Per germline, CDR1 MNHEY and CDR2 SVGEGT. This CDR3 is built from 16 residues. V lost 2 bases and J lost 2; bases outside the gene matches: 6. The DNA of the CDR3 is TGTGCCAGCAGTTACCTTGTGGGACAGGGGCCCTACGAGCAGTACTTC. It is translated as CASSYLVGQGPYEQYF.

The chain recombines TRBV6-5 with TRBJ1-2, with TRBD1 matching over 9 bases. Germline V gene data show CDR1 as MNHEY and CDR2 as SVGAGI. The CDR3 is 14 amino acids. Trimming took 5 bases from V and 6 from J; bases not matched to a gene: 7. Here the CDR3 DNA reads TGTGCCAGCAGTCCGGACAGGGGATCCCATGGCTACACCTTC. Translation: CASSPDRGSHGYTF.

The gene calls are TRBV5-1 and TRBJ2-1; the D gene is possibly TRBD1 (5 bases). The germline CDR1 and CDR2 sequences are SGHRS and YFSETQ. The CDR3 extends over 15 amino acids. V shed 0 bases and J shed 5 bases, with 12 bases lying between them. The CDR3 here is CASSLAAGLDNEQFF. The CDR3, as DNA: TGCGCCAGCAGCTTGGCGGCAGGGCTAGACAATGAGCAGTTCTTC.

V is TRBV6-6 and J is TRBJ2-7, with D perhaps matching TRBD1 (6 bases). CDR1 is MNHNY and CDR2 is SVGAGI in the germline V gene (reference sequence). This CDR3 has 14 amino acids. V lost 6 bases and J lost 0, with 12 bases in between. This chain's CDR3 is CASRRGQNSYEQYF. The DNA of the CDR3 is TGTGCCAGCAGGAGGGGACAAAACTCCTACGAGCAGTACTTC.

This clone was counted between two and nine times. The chain is built from TRBV27 and TRBJ2-1, with D maybe TRBD2 (6 bases). Per germline, CDR1 MNHEY and CDR2 SMNVEV (reference sequence). The CDR3 totals 12 residues. The CDR3 nucleotides are TGTCTGAGCGGGTTCCTCTACAATGAGCAGTTCTTC. Encoded protein: CLSGFLYNEQFF.

The CDR3 bases are TGTGCCAGCAGCCAAGCTGGGCAGGGGTCGATCATTCAGTACTTC. Its protein is CASSQAGQGSIIQYF. The V gene is TRBV3-1 (or the pseudogene TRBV3-2), the J gene TRBJ2-4; D is perhaps TRBD1 (6 bases). Germline CDR1 reads LGHDT; CDR2 reads YNNKEL (reference sequence). The V and J ends lost 1 base and 9 bases respectively, with 16 bases between them. The length of the CDR3 is 15 residues.

V gene TRBV12-3 or TRBV12-4 combines with J gene TRBJ1-1; 7 nucleotides line up with TRBD1. Losses at the gene ends were 8 bases for V and 4 bases for J; bases not matched to a gene: 4. The CDR3 sequence is 12 residues long. CDR3 coding DNA: TGTGCCAGCGGGCCAGGGGGCACTGAAGCTTTCTTT. Protein sequence: CASGPGGTEAFF.

This clone was counted once. The chain employs TRBV28 and TRBJ2-2, with TRBD2 matching 12 bases. The CDR3 is 17 residues long. Unmatched junction bases numbered 9, after V lost 4 bases and J lost 6 bases. Germline V gives CDR1 MDHEN, CDR2 SYDVKM. The CDR3 DNA reads as TGTGCCAGCAGTTCCCGGCGACTAGCGGGAGTGGCCGGGGAGCTGTTTTTT. Protein sequence: CASSSRRLAGVAGELFF.

V usage is TRBV4-1 and J usage is TRBJ1-2; no firm D call. V lost 0 bases, J lost 6 bases, and 14 bases lay in between. There are 15 residues in the CDR3. Germline loops: CDR1 MGHRA, CDR2 YSYEKL. This CDR3 reads CASSQEEAPYDGYTF. CDR3 coding DNA: TGCGCCAGCAGCCAAGAAGAGGCACCCTACGATGGCTACACCTTC.

This clone was picked up one time. The V call is TRBV18, the J call TRBJ1-2, with D tentatively TRBD1 (6 bases). Germline V gives CDR1 KGHSH, CDR2 LQKENI. This CDR3 contains 14 residues. V was clipped by 2 bases and J by 3 bases, with 10 bases between them. For the CDR3, the DNA is TGTGCCAGCTCACCAACGACAGGTTACTATGGCTACACCTTC. Residues: CASSPTTGYYGYTF.

The chain recombines TRBV7-9 with TRBJ1-5; 8 bases line up with TRBD1. Germline trimming cut 5 bases from V and 4 bases from J; bases unmatched to any gene: 10. Per germline, CDR1 SEHNR and CDR2 FQNEAQ (reference sequence). The CDR3 is made up of 16 amino acids. As DNA, the CDR3 is TGTGCCAGCAGCCCCGGACAGGGTAGTACAAATCAGCCCCAGCATTTT. Its translation: CASSPGQGSTNQPQHF.

About this clone itself: The sample holds other DNA sequences that translate to the same CDR3. V gene TRBV5-1 combines with J gene TRBJ1-1; TRBD1 aligns across 8 bases. Germline V gene data show CDR1 as SGHRS and CDR2 as YFSETQ. Trimming removed 1 base from V and 1 base from J; junction bases left unmatched: 0. CDR3 size: 14 residues. This chain's CDR3 is CASSLQGANTEAFF. The CDR3 DNA reads as TGCGCCAGCAGCTTGCAGGGGGCGAACACTGAAGCTTTCTTT.

This clone was seen once. This chain's CDR3 is CASSKGDLNTEAFF. CDR3 in DNA: TGTGCCAGCAGCAAGGGGGATTTGAACACTGAAGCTTTCTTT. The J gene is TRBJ1-1, the V gene TRBV2; TRBD1 might be the D (6 bases). CDR3 length: 14 amino acids. V lost 6 bases, J lost 0 bases, and 11 bases lay in between. Germline V gives CDR1 SNHLY, CDR2 FYNNEI. The whole variable domain, filled in from reference TRBV2 and TRBJ1-1, reads EPEVTQTPSHQVTQMGQEVILRCVPISNHLYFYWYRQILGQKVEFLVSFYNNEISEKSEIFDDQFSVERPDGSNFTLKIRSTKLEDSAMYFCASSKGDLNTEAFFGQGTRLTVV.